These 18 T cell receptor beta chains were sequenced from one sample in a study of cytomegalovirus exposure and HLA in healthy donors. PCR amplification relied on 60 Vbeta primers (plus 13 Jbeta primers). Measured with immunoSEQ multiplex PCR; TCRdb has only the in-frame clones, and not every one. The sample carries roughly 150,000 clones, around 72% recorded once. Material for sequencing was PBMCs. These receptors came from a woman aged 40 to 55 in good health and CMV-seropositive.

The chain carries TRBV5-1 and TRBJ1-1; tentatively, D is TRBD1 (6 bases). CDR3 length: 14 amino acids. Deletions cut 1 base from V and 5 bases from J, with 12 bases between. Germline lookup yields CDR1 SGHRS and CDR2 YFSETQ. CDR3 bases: TGCGCCAGCAGCTTGTCAGGGGTGGGGACTGAAGCTTTCTTT. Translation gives CASSLSGVGTEAFF.

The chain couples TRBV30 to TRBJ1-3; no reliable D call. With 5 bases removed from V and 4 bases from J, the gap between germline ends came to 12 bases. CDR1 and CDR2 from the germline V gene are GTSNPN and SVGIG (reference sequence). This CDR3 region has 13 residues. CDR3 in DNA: TGTGCCTGGGACTGGTCTCGGGGAAACACCATATATTTT. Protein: CAWDWSRGNTIYF.

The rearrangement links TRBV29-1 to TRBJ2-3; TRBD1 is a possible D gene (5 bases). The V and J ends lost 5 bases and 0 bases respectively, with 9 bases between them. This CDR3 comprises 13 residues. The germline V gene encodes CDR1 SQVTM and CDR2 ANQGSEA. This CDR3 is CSVPGQSTDTQYF. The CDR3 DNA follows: TGCAGCGTTCCTGGACAAAGCACAGATACGCAGTATTTT.

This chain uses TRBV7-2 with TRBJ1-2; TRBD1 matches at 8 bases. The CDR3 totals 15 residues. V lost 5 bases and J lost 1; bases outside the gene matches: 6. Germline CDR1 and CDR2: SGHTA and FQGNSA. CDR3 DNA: TGTGCCAGCAGCCCCGACAGGGGTAGTAACTATGGCTACACCTTC. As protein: CASSPDRGSNYGYTF. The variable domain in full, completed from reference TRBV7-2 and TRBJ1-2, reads GAGVSQSPSNKVTEKGKDVELRCDPISGHTALYWYRQSLGQGLEFLIYFQGNSAPDKSGLPSDRFSAERTGGSVSTLTIQRTQQEDSAVYLCASSPDRGSNYGYTFGSGTRLTVV.

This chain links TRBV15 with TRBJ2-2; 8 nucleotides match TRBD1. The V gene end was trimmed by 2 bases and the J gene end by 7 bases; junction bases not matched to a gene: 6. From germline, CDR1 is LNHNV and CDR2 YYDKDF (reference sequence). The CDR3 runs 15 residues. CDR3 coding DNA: TGTGCCACCAGCAGACCCGCAGGGGGCATCGGGGAGCTGTTTTTT. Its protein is CATSRPAGGIGELFF. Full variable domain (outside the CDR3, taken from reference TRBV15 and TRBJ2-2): DAMVIQNPRYQVTQFGKPVTLSCSQTLNHNVMYWYQQKSSQAPKLLFHYYDKDFNNEADTPDNFQSRRPNTSFCFLDIRSPGLGDTAMYLCATSRPAGGIGELFFGEGSRLTVL.

CDR3 amino acids: CASSSQTLRGTWNEQFF. CDR3 nucleotides: TGTGCCAGCAGCTCCCAAACTCTGCGGGGGACCTGGAATGAGCAGTTCTTC. This chain joins TRBV7-3 and TRBJ2-1; TRBD2 aligns across 7 bases. Germline CDR1 is SGHTA and CDR2 is FQGTGA. CDR3 length: 17 residues. V shed 4 bases and J 7 bases; nucleotides not matched to a gene: 16.

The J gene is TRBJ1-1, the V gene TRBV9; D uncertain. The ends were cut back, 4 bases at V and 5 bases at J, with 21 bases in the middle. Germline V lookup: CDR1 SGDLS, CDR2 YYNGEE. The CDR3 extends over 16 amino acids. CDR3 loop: CASSPHGEGSGTEAFF. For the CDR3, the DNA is TGTGCCAGCAGCCCCCATGGTGAGGGTTCCGGGACTGAAGCTTTCTTT. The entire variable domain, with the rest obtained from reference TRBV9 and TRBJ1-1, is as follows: DSGVTQTPKHLITATGQRVTLRCSPRSGDLSVYWYQQSLDQGLQFLIQYYNGEERAKGNILERFSAQQFPDLHSELNLSSLELGDSALYFCASSPHGEGSGTEAFFGQGTRLTVV.

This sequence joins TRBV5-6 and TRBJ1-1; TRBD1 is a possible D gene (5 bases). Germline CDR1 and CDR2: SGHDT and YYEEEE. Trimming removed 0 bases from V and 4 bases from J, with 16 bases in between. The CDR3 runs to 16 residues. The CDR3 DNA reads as TGTGCCAGCAGCTTGGGTACAGGACTATCTAGCACTGAAGCTTTCTTT. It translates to CASSLGTGLSSTEAFF.

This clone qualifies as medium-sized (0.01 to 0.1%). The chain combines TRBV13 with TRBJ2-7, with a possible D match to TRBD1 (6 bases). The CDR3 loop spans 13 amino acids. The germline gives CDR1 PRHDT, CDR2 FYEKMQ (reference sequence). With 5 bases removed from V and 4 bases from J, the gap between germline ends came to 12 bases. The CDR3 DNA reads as TGTGCCAGCAGCAGTCGACAGGATTACGAGCAGTACTTC. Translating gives CASSSRQDYEQYF.

The CDR3 DNA reads TGCAGCCTACTAGCTTTCACAGATACGCAGTATTTT. Its protein is CSLLAFTDTQYF. The chain carries TRBV29-1 and TRBJ2-3; the D gene is possibly TRBD2 (6 bases). This CDR3 is 12 amino acids long. V was clipped by 8 bases and J by 2 bases, with 11 bases between them. CDR1 is SQVTM and CDR2 is ANQGSEA in the germline V gene.

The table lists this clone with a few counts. The DNA of the CDR3 is TGTGCCAGCAGTGACCAGGGGCCGAGGGATACGCAGTATTTT. Amino acids: CASSDQGPRDTQYF. The genes are TRBV6-1 and TRBJ2-3; maybe TRBD1 (6 bases). CDR1 and CDR2 from the germline V gene are MNHNS and SASEGT. CDR3 size: 14 residues. V dropped 3 bases and J dropped 6 bases, with 13 bases sitting between them.

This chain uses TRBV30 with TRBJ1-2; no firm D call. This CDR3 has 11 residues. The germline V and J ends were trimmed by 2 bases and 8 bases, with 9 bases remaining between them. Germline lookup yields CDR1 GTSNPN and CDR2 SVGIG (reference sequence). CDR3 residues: CAWSWERGYTF. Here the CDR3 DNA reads TGTGCCTGGAGTTGGGAGAGGGGCTACACCTTC.

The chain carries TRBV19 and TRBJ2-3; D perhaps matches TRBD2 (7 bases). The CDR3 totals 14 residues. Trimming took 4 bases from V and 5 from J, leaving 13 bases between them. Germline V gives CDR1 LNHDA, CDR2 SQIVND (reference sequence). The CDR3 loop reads CASSKVGGQDTQYF. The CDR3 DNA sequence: TGTGCCAGTAGTAAGGTGGGGGGGCAAGATACGCAGTATTTT.

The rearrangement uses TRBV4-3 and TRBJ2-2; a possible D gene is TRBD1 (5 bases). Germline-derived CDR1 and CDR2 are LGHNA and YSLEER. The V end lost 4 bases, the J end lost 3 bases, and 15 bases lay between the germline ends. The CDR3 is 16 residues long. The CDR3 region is CASSLAGMGYTGELFF. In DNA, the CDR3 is TGCGCCAGCAGCCTCGCAGGGATGGGATACACCGGGGAGCTGTTTTTT.

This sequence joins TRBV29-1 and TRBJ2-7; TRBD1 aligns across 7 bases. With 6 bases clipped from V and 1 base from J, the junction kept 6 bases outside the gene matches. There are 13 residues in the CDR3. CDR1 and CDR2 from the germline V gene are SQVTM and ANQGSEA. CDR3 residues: CSVVGTESYEQYF. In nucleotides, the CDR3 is TGCAGCGTCGTCGGGACAGAGTCCTACGAGCAGTACTTC.

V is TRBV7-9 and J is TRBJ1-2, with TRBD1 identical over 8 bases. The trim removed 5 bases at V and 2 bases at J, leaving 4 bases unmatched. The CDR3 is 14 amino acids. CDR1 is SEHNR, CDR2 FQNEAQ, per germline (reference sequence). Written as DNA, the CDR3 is TGTGCCAGCAGCCCGGACAGGGAGAACTATGGCTACACCTTC. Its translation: CASSPDRENYGYTF.

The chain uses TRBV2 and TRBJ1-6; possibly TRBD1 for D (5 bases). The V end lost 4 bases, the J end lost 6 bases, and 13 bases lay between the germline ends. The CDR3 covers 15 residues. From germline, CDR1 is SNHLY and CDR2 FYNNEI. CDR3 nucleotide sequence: TGTGCCAGCAGTGGGGGGGATCGGGTTAATTCACCCCTCCACTTT. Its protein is CASSGGDRVNSPLHF.

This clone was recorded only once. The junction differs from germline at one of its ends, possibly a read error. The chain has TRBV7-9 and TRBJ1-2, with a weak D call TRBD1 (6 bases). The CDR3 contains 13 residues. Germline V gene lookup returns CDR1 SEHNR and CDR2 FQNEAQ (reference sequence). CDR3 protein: CSSSFQGLTGYTF. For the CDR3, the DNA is TGTTCCAGCAGCTTTCAGGGGTTAACGGGCTACACCTTC.